Below, 24 T cell receptor beta chains from the same sample are listed, as sequenced in a study of blood T cell repertoires in COVID-19. TCRdb's table, derived via immunoSEQ multiplex PCR, lists solely in-frame clones and lacks some. The top ten hold roughly 2.4% of the sample, which has some 230,000 clones, about 80% seen once. Sample: peripheral blood. Source of these receptors: a woman aged 55 to 70 with acute or convalescent COVID-19.

Remarks on this clone: Different DNA sequences within this sample yield the same CDR3. V is TRBV27 and J is TRBJ2-7; the D is unclear. The V end lost 4 bases, the J end lost 0 bases, and 10 bases lay between the germline ends. Germline V gene data show CDR1 as MNHEY and CDR2 as SMNVEV (reference sequence). The CDR3 spans 14 residues. CDR3 DNA: TGTGCCAGCAGTTCAGGCCTGCTCTCCTACGAGCAGTACTTC. Translated: CASSSGLLSYEQYF.

This chain joins TRBV6-6 and TRBJ2-7; D remains ambiguous. Per germline, CDR1 MNHNY and CDR2 SVGAGI (reference sequence). This CDR3 is built from 13 residues. The V end was cut by 7 bases, the J end by 5 bases, with 15 bases between. The CDR3 is CASNSWAQNEQYF. CDR3 in DNA: TGTGCCAGCAATTCGTGGGCGCAGAACGAGCAGTACTTC.

The V call is TRBV5-1, the J call TRBJ2-2; 8 bases fit TRBD1. The CDR3 is 14 residues long. Germline assignment: CDR1 SGHRS and CDR2 YFSETQ. V shed 6 bases, J shed 6 bases, and the junction held 7 bases outside the gene matches. The CDR3, as DNA: TGCGCCAGCACCCCGACAGGGGAGGCCGGGGAGCTGTTTTTT. Amino acid sequence: CASTPTGEAGELFF.

The chain recombines TRBV28 with TRBJ1-2, with D possibly matching TRBD1 (5 bases). Trimming stripped 6 bases from V and 2 bases from J, with 16 bases between. Germline V lookup: CDR1 MDHEN, CDR2 SYDVKM. The CDR3 consists of 15 residues. Here the CDR3 DNA reads TGTGCCAGCAGCTCCCAGGGCAGCGGGAACTATGGCTACACCTTC. This sequence encodes CASSSQGSGNYGYTF.

This clone was counted a few times. This chain joins TRBV4-2 and TRBJ2-5; the match to TRBD1 covers 7 bases. The CDR3 consists of 16 residues. J lost 5 bases, V lost 0 bases, and 9 bases had no gene match. In germline, CDR1 is LGHNA, CDR2 YNFKEQ. CDR3: CASSQEKARGLETQYF. In DNA form, the CDR3 reads TGTGCCAGCAGCCAAGAGAAGGCCAGGGGGTTGGAGACCCAGTACTTC.

The chain recombines TRBV4-1 with TRBJ1-2; D is undetermined. The germline V and J ends were trimmed by 4 bases and 0 bases, with 9 bases remaining between them. From germline, CDR1 is MGHRA and CDR2 YSYEKL. This CDR3 contains 14 residues. The CDR3 nucleotides read TGCGCCAGCAGCCCCGGGTTGACTAACTATGGCTACACCTTC. Its translation is CASSPGLTNYGYTF.

V and J are TRBV4-3 and TRBJ1-1, with D possibly TRBD1 on 5 matching bases. Trimming cost V 8 bases and J 4 bases, with 14 bases left between them. Germline V gene lookup returns CDR1 LGHNA and CDR2 YSLEER. The length of the CDR3 is 13 residues. The CDR3: CASLNQGGTEAFF. In DNA form, the CDR3 reads TGCGCCAGCCTTAATCAGGGTGGCACTGAAGCTTTCTTT.

The chain employs TRBV7-8 and TRBJ1-5, with D hard to call. Trimming removed 4 bases at V and 9 bases at J, with 16 bases between. This CDR3 spans 14 amino acids. Germline loops: CDR1 SGHVS, CDR2 FQNEAQ. The CDR3 loop is CASSSTLVSSPQHF. The CDR3 region has the DNA TGTGCCAGCAGCTCAACTCTAGTAAGTTCGCCCCAGCATTTT.

The J gene is TRBJ1-4, the V gene TRBV5-1; TRBD1 aligns across 11 bases. V shed 4 bases and J 4 bases; nucleotides not matched to a gene: 3. The CDR3 has 15 residues. Germline lookup yields CDR1 SGHRS and CDR2 YFSETQ. The CDR3 spells CASSGTGGLNEKLFF. CDR3 nucleotide sequence: TGCGCCAGCAGCGGGACAGGGGGACTTAATGAAAAACTGTTTTTT.

In this sample, this clone turned up once. In nucleotides, the CDR3 is TGTGCCAGTAGTATAAGGACTAGCGGGACCGGGGAGCTGTTTTTT. The encoded protein is CASSIRTSGTGELFF. The gene calls are TRBV19 and TRBJ2-2, with 11 bases matching TRBD2. The J segment lost 5 bases and the V segment lost 2 bases, leaving 1 base of the junction unmatched. The CDR3 is 15 residues long. Germline V gene lookup returns CDR1 LNHDA and CDR2 SQIVND (reference sequence).

This clone was recorded a few times. This chain connects TRBV4-1 to TRBJ1-2; 9 nucleotides line up with TRBD1. Germline CDR1 MGHRA, CDR2 YSYEKL. The ends lost 3 bases at V and 6 bases at J; junction bases unmatched: 11. CDR3 length: 16 amino acids. As DNA, the CDR3 is TGCGCCAGCAGCCACCGACACGGGACAGGGCGGGATGGCTACACCTTC. Its protein product is CASSHRHGTGRDGYTF.

This chain links TRBV18 with TRBJ1-1, with D possibly matching TRBD1 (5 bases). The germline V gene encodes CDR1 KGHSH and CDR2 LQKENI. Trimming removed 3 bases at V and 1 base at J, with 12 bases between. The CDR3 has 15 amino acids. DNA for the CDR3: TGTGCCAGCTCACCTGGGGCAGCGCAGAACACTGAAGCTTTCTTT. Translating it yields CASSPGAAQNTEAFF.

The J gene is TRBJ2-3, the V gene TRBV11-2, with a weak D call TRBD2 (6 bases). Trimming removed 5 bases at V and 5 bases at J, with 17 bases between. CDR1 and CDR2 from the germline V gene are SGHAT and FQNNGV. The CDR3 extends over 15 amino acids. The CDR3 DNA follows: TGTGCCAGCAGCAATAGGACTACCTCGGGAGATACGCAGTATTTT. It is translated as CASSNRTTSGDTQYF.

CDR3 sequence reads: CASHISGTGWYEQYF. The CDR3 nucleotides are TGTGCCAGCCATATTTCCGGGACAGGGTGGTACGAGCAGTACTTC. The chain links TRBV2 to TRBJ2-7; TRBD1 matches at 9 bases. The junction had 12 bases not matched to a gene; V was cut back by 8 bases and J by 4 bases. The CDR3 is 15 amino acids. Germline-derived CDR1 and CDR2 are SNHLY and FYNNEI.

This chain connects TRBV28 to TRBJ1-2, with a possible D match to TRBD1 (6 bases). V lost 6 bases, J lost 4 bases, and 15 bases lay in between. The germline V gene has CDR1 MDHEN and CDR2 SYDVKM. The CDR3 has 14 amino acids. The CDR3 is CASSTGISGYGYTF. The CDR3 DNA sequence: TGTGCCAGCAGCACAGGGATTTCCGGCTATGGCTACACCTTC.

This clone was seen only once. This CDR3 is CASSQEGQGLNTQYF. The CDR3 coding sequence is TGCGCCAGCAGCCAAGAAGGTCAGGGGTTGAATACGCAGTATTTT. V and J are TRBV4-1 and TRBJ2-3; D is perhaps TRBD1 (6 bases). V gave up 0 bases and J gave up 7 bases, with 14 bases separating them. The CDR3 has 15 amino acids. CDR1 is MGHRA and CDR2 is YSYEKL in the germline V gene.

The chain carries TRBV11-2 and TRBJ1-2; possible D gene TRBD1, 5 bases. V lost 5 bases and J 4 bases, leaving 20 bases between the germline ends. The CDR3 is 16 residues long. CDR1 SGHAT and CDR2 FQNNGV come from the germline V gene. The CDR3 sequence is CASSQNTGELGYGYTF. The CDR3 nucleotides read TGTGCCAGCAGCCAAAACACGGGGGAATTGGGCTATGGCTACACCTTC. Filled out from reference TRBV11-2 and TRBJ1-2, the complete variable domain reads EAGVAQSPRYKIIEKRQSVAFWCNPISGHATLYWYQQILGQGPKLLIQFQNNGVVDDSQLPKDRFSAERLKGVDSTLKIQPAKLEDSAVYLCASSQNTGELGYGYTFGSGTRLTVV.

The chain employs TRBV9 and TRBJ2-1; maybe TRBD1 (6 bases). The germline V gene encodes CDR1 SGDLS and CDR2 YYNGEE. There are 15 residues in the CDR3. Trimming removed 4 bases from V and 0 bases from J, with 11 bases in between. For the CDR3, the DNA is TGTGCCAGCAGCTCAGGGGTCGTCTCCTACAATGAGCAGTTCTTC. Residues: CASSSGVVSYNEQFF.

The J gene is TRBJ2-5, the V gene TRBV6-1, with 7 positions matching TRBD1. The CDR3 has 16 amino acids. The ends lost 3 bases at V and 5 bases at J; junction bases unmatched: 12. CDR1 MNHNS and CDR2 SASEGT come from the germline V gene. The CDR3 sequence is CASSEEQGLWGETQYF. DNA of the CDR3: TGTGCCAGCAGTGAGGAACAGGGGCTGTGGGGGGAGACCCAGTACTTC.

This rearrangement joins TRBV7-9 to TRBJ1-1; a possible D gene is TRBD1 (6 bases). This CDR3 has 13 residues. The V gene lost 7 bases and the J gene lost 6 bases, with 15 bases spanning the gap. Germline V gives CDR1 SEHNR, CDR2 FQNEAQ (reference sequence). The CDR3 reads CASILTGSAEAFF. In DNA form, the CDR3 reads TGTGCCAGCATACTAACAGGGTCAGCTGAAGCTTTCTTT. Together with reference TRBV7-9 and TRBJ1-1, the CDR3 gives the full variable domain: DTGVSQNPRHKITKRGQNVTFRCDPISEHNRLYWYRQTLGQGPEFLTYFQNEAQLEKSRLLSDRFSAERPKGSFSTLEIQRTEQGDSAMYLCASILTGSAEAFFGQGTRLTVV.

The CDR3 loop reads CASGVGTGPQHF. The CDR3 coding sequence is TGTGCCAGCGGAGTAGGCACAGGGCCCCAGCATTTT. The chain links TRBV2 to TRBJ1-5; D perhaps matches TRBD1 (5 bases). Trimming removed 8 bases at V and 9 bases at J, with 14 bases between. Looked up from germline, CDR1 is SNHLY and CDR2 is FYNNEI. CDR3 length equals 12 residues.

This chain links TRBV30 with TRBJ1-6; 7 bases map to TRBD1. Germline V gene lookup returns CDR1 GTSNPN and CDR2 SVGIG (reference sequence). The CDR3 is 15 amino acids. The trim removed 0 bases at V and 8 bases at J, leaving 7 bases unmatched. DNA for the CDR3: TGTGCCTGGAGTGTAATGACAGGGCTTTATTCACCCCTCCACTTT. Its translation is CAWSVMTGLYSPLHF.

The rearrangement links TRBV7-2 to TRBJ2-1; 9 nucleotides agree with TRBD1. This CDR3 is 14 amino acids long. Germline V gene data show CDR1 as SGHTA and CDR2 as FQGNSA. J lost 8 bases, V lost 6 bases, and 8 bases had no gene match. The CDR3 DNA sequence: TGTGCCAGCAGACCCGGGACAGGGTTCTATGAGCAGTTCTTC. It translates to CASRPGTGFYEQFF.

V gene TRBV16 combines with J gene TRBJ1-1, with D unclear. Germline-derived CDR1 and CDR2 are KGHSY and FQNENV. The CDR3 sequence is 13 residues long. V was cut by 1 base and J by 5 bases, with 8 bases left in between. The CDR3 reads CASSQFRGTEAFF. Written as DNA, the CDR3 is TGTGCCAGCAGCCAATTTAGAGGTACTGAAGCTTTCTTT.